The next 20 T cell receptor beta chains were all read from a single sample in a study of blood T cell repertoires in COVID-19. Clones were read by immunoSEQ multiplex PCR, and TCRdb kept only the in-frame ones, dropping some. The sample yields more than 70,000 clones, around 86% seen once. The sequenced sample consisted of peripheral blood. All receptors come from a human donor in a cohort sampled during active COVID-19.

V is TRBV10-2 and J is TRBJ1-4; D gene ambiguous. The germline CDR1 and CDR2 sequences are WSHSY and SAAADI. There are 13 residues in the CDR3. Trimming removed 4 bases from V and 5 bases from J, with 8 bases in between. The DNA of the CDR3 is TGCGCCAGCAGTGTTCAGCGAAATGAAAAACTGTTTTTT. Translating gives CASSVQRNEKLFF.

This clone was counted only a few times. The V and J genes are TRBV10-2 and TRBJ2-1; 7 nucleotides align to TRBD2. The CDR3 is 13 residues long. V was clipped by 7 bases and J by 0 bases; unmatched bases: 0. Germline lookup yields CDR1 WSHSY and CDR2 SAAADI. CDR3 residues: CASKRGSYNEQFF. The CDR3 region has the DNA TGCGCCAGCAAGCGGGGCTCCTACAATGAGCAGTTCTTC.

The chain recombines TRBV18 with TRBJ1-4; weak D call: TRBD1 (5 bases). Germline V gene lookup returns CDR1 KGHSH and CDR2 LQKENI. Trimming pared 6 bases from V and 8 bases from J, leaving 13 bases between. CDR3 length: 13 residues. CDR3 region: CASSPGGSEKLFF. The CDR3 bases are TGTGCCAGCTCCCCGGGGGGAAGCGAAAAACTGTTTTTT.

This chain connects TRBV9 to TRBJ2-7; D perhaps matches TRBD1 (7 bases). Germline CDR1 SGDLS, CDR2 YYNGEE. The CDR3 has 15 amino acids. Trimming left V 0 bases short and J 2 bases short, with 12 bases between. CDR3 protein: CASSVAGGGPYEQYF. The CDR3 DNA sequence: TGTGCCAGCAGCGTAGCTGGAGGGGGCCCCTACGAGCAGTACTTC.

This chain links TRBV9 with TRBJ2-2; D perhaps matches TRBD2 (7 bases). The CDR3 is made up of 14 amino acids. Between the trimmed V and J ends, which lost 4 bases and 8 bases, there was a span of 15 bases. Per germline, CDR1 SGDLS and CDR2 YYNGEE. CDR3 region: CASSPLGGAGELFF. DNA of the CDR3: TGTGCCAGCAGCCCCCTTGGGGGGGCTGGGGAGCTGTTTTTT.

The chain is built from TRBV14 and TRBJ1-2; no definite D call. Trimming pared 1 base from V and 5 bases from J, leaving 8 bases between. Germline assignment: CDR1 SGHDN and CDR2 FVKESK. The CDR3 is 13 amino acids. The CDR3 region is CASSQVREYGYTF. The CDR3 nucleotides read TGTGCCAGCAGCCAAGTGCGAGAATATGGCTACACCTTC.

The chain links TRBV2 to TRBJ2-2, with D perhaps matching TRBD1 (5 bases). The germline V gene has CDR1 SNHLY and CDR2 FYNNEI. The CDR3 contains 14 residues. Trimming left V 8 bases short and J 4 bases short, with 14 bases between. CDR3 nucleotide sequence: TGTGCCAGCCGACAGACCTTCCTCACCGGGGAGCTGTTTTTT. It specifies CASRQTFLTGELFF.

This chain joins TRBV20-1 and TRBJ1-3; D call uncertain. Between the trimmed V and J ends, which lost 3 bases and 4 bases, there was a span of 10 bases. This CDR3 spans 13 amino acids. The germline gives CDR1 DFQATT, CDR2 SNEGSKA (reference sequence). The CDR3 is CSASEGAGNTIYF. CDR3 DNA sequence: TGCAGTGCTAGTGAGGGCGCGGGAAACACCATATATTTT.

The chain joins TRBV24-1 to TRBJ2-5; TRBD2 might be the D (5 bases). This CDR3 comprises 16 residues. V lost 2 bases and J lost 4, with 16 bases in between. Per the germline V gene, CDR1 is KGHDR and CDR2 is SFDVKD. As DNA, the CDR3 is TGTGCCACCAGTGATTCGGCCGCCACCGGAGGAGAGACCCAGTACTTC. It is translated as CATSDSAATGGETQYF.

The chain recombines TRBV12-5 with TRBJ1-4; the D gene is possibly TRBD1 (5 bases). From germline, CDR1 is LGHNT and CDR2 FRNRAP. The CDR3 spans 13 residues. Trimming cost V 2 bases and J 7 bases, with 8 bases left between them. CDR3: CASGLQGGEKLFF. The CDR3 nucleotides read TGTGCTAGTGGTTTGCAGGGCGGTGAAAAACTGTTTTTT.

The rearrangement joins TRBV3-1 (or the pseudogene TRBV3-2) to TRBJ2-5; 7 nucleotides match TRBD1. Germline CDR1 reads LGHDT; CDR2 reads YNNKEL (reference sequence). The V gene end was trimmed by 0 bases and the J gene end by 1 base; junction bases not matched to a gene: 2. This CDR3 comprises 15 residues. CDR3 loop: CASSQEYRGQETQYF. CDR3 sequence (DNA): TGTGCCAGCAGCCAAGAATACAGGGGCCAAGAGACCCAGTACTTC.

The chain joins TRBV5-1 to TRBJ2-7; TRBD2 is a possible D gene (5 bases). This CDR3 has 14 amino acids. Per the germline V gene, CDR1 is SGHRS and CDR2 is YFSETQ. The V end lost 2 bases, the J end lost 4 bases, and 13 bases lay between the germline ends. The CDR3 is CASSFDPPGYEQYF. For the CDR3, the DNA is TGCGCCAGCAGCTTCGACCCCCCGGGATACGAGCAGTACTTC.

V and J are TRBV5-5 and TRBJ1-1; the match to TRBD1 covers 7 bases. V lost 0 bases to trimming and J lost 2 bases; unmatched junction nucleotides: 13. In germline, CDR1 is SGHKS, CDR2 YYEKEE (reference sequence). CDR3 length: 18 residues. CDR3 sequence: CASSLVGALGTVNTEAFF. The CDR3 DNA reads as TGTGCCAGCAGCTTGGTTGGGGCGTTGGGGACAGTAAACACTGAAGCTTTCTTT.

In this sample, this clone turned up a few times. The CDR3 here is CASSLAPGRREAFF. CDR3 coding DNA: TGTGCCAGCAGCTTAGCTCCTGGCAGGAGGGAAGCTTTCTTT. The chain is built from TRBV7-9 and TRBJ1-1; D unclear. The CDR3 spans 14 residues. Germline V gives CDR1 SEHNR, CDR2 FQNEAQ (reference sequence). Trimming shortened V by 0 bases and J by 8 bases, and 13 bases separated the two germline ends.

This clone was seen a single time. This chain connects TRBV5-4 to TRBJ1-5, with 7 bases that match TRBD1. The V and J ends lost 4 bases and 0 bases, in that order; junction bases with no gene match: 4. This CDR3 spans 15 amino acids. Germline V gene lookup returns CDR1 SGHNT and CDR2 YYREEE (reference sequence). The CDR3 loop is CASSLDRASNQPQHF. The CDR3 nucleotides are TGTGCCAGCAGCCTCGACAGGGCTAGCAATCAGCCCCAGCATTTT.

The chain employs TRBV9 and TRBJ2-1; D possibly corresponds to TRBD1 (5 bases). CDR1 and CDR2 (germline): SGDLS, YYNGEE. This CDR3 is 14 amino acids long. The ends were cut back, 0 bases at V and 9 bases at J, with 13 bases in the middle. In DNA, the CDR3 is TGTGCCAGCAGCGTAGTGGCAGGGCCGGGTGAGCAGTTCTTC. This sequence encodes CASSVVAGPGEQFF.

The J gene is TRBJ1-5, the V gene TRBV7-8; no clear D gene. The CDR3 loop spans 14 amino acids. Trimming cost V 1 base and J 4 bases, with 8 bases left between them. CDR1 and CDR2 (germline): SGHVS, FQNEAQ. This chain's CDR3 is CASSLGTGNQPQHF. The CDR3 DNA reads TGTGCCAGCAGCTTAGGGACGGGGAATCAGCCCCAGCATTTT. The full variable domain, completed using reference TRBV7-8 and TRBJ1-5, is GAGVSQSPRYKVAKRGQDVALRCDPISGHVSLFWYQQALGQGPEFLTYFQNEAQLDKSGLPSDRFFAERPEGSVSTLKIQRTQQEDSAVYLCASSLGTGNQPQHFGDGTRLSIL.

The V call is TRBV27, the J call TRBJ2-4; tentatively, D is TRBD1 (6 bases). The V gene's germline CDR1 is MNHEY and CDR2 SMNVEV (reference sequence). The CDR3 is 15 amino acids. Trimming removed 0 bases at V and 8 bases at J, with 14 bases between. The CDR3 here is CASSLSRGTRDIQYF. The CDR3 DNA reads TGTGCCAGCAGTTTATCCAGGGGTACGAGGGACATTCAGTACTTC.

J is TRBJ1-2 and V is TRBV4-1; D not certain. Germline CDR1 MGHRA, CDR2 YSYEKL. CDR3 length: 18 amino acids. Trimming shortened V by 4 bases and J by 3 bases, and 24 bases separated the two germline ends. The CDR3 loop reads CASSRQEAWRRRDYGYTF. DNA of the CDR3: TGCGCCAGCAGCCGACAAGAGGCCTGGAGGCGGCGGGACTATGGCTACACCTTC.

The genes are TRBV27 and TRBJ1-4; 8 positions match TRBD1. Germline CDR1 reads MNHEY; CDR2 reads SMNVEV (reference sequence). The junction had 3 bases not matched to a gene; V was cut back by 5 bases and J by 4 bases. The CDR3 consists of 14 residues. CDR3 in DNA: TGTGCCAGCAGTCCGGGACAGGATAATGAAAAACTGTTTTTT. Protein sequence: CASSPGQDNEKLFF.